This T cell receptor beta chain was captured by sequencing in a study of blood T cell repertoires in COVID-19. In germline, CDR1 is ENHRY, CDR2 SYGVKD. The CDR3 extends over 15 amino acids. V was shortened by 6 bases and J by 0 bases, with 12 bases between the two germline ends. The table came from immunoSEQ multiplex PCR; TCRdb's copy has only in-frame clones and leaves some out. The profile shows over 350,000 clones, around nine tenths of them singletons. Sequencing was performed on PBMCs or T cells enriched from blood (not recorded which). V gene TRBV10-3 combines with J gene TRBJ2-1; D may be TRBD2 (6 bases). This TCR was recovered from a woman aged 18 to 35 who had recovered from COVID-19. CDR3 protein: CAIRGGGSSYNEQFF. Here the CDR3 DNA reads TGTGCCATCAGGGGGGGTGGGAGCTCCTACAATGAGCAGTTCTTC.